These T cell receptor beta chains were read from a single sample in a study of T cells in Graves' hyperthyroidism and ophthalmopathy. Using its own MiXCR run on the multiplex PCR reads, TCRdb lists one record per CDR3 protein. The table includes about 360,000 distinct CDR3 sequences, over 10% detected once. The sequenced sample consisted of blood. All receptors come from a young woman with Graves' hyperthyroidism. Each CDR3 is given with its conserved first and last residue. D genes are given only for firm matches. Expanded clones are given a class, and other clones once, few, many or no size at all.

TRBV11-2,TRBJ2-1,TRBD1,many,TGTGCCAGCAGCACCCGGGACAGGGACTACAATGAGCAGTTCTTC,CASSTRDRDYNEQFF
TRBV9,TRBJ2-1,NA,many,TGTGCCAGCAGCGTAGCATTCGGGGGCGGTAGCTCCTACAATGAGCAGTTCTTC,CASSVAFGGGSSYNEQFF
TRBV7-9,TRBJ2-6,NA,few,TGTGCCAGCAGATTAGGACGGGGAGTTGGTGCCAACGTCCTGACTTTC,CASRLGRGVGANVLTF
TRBV6-2/TRBV6-3,TRBJ1-1,NA,many,TGTGCCAGCAGTTACGGGACCAGGGGCACTGAAGCTTTCTTT,CASSYGTRGTEAFF
TRBV5-1,TRBJ1-6,NA,NA,TGCGCCAGCAGCTTGGTTGGGTATTCACCCCTCCACTTT,CASSLVGYSPLHF
TRBV18,TRBJ1-1,NA,many,TGTGCCAGCTCCCCCAGGGAACCCGCTGAAGCTTTCTTT,CASSPREPAEAFF
TRBV6-2/TRBV6-3,TRBJ2-7,TRBD2,many,TGTGCCAGCAGTGACCGGGGGGATATCTCCTACGAGCAGTACTTC,CASSDRGDISYEQYF
TRBV11-2,TRBJ2-5,TRBD1,many,TGTGCCAGCAGCCCAAGTAGGGGGCGCGGAGAGACCCAGTACTTC,CASSPSRGRGETQYF
TRBV18,TRBJ2-1,TRBD2,few,TGTGCCAGCTCACAGATTCGCCCCCGGGCGGGAGCCCCCACCTACAATGAGCAGTTCTTC,CASSQIRPRAGAPTYNEQFF
TRBV5-1,TRBJ1-1,TRBD1,many,TGCGCCAGCAGCTTGGGTGAGACAGGGGGTCTTTCTACACGTAACACTGAAGCTTTCTTT,CASSLGETGGLSTRNTEAFF
TRBV3-1,TRBJ1-1,NA,many,TGTGCCAGCACCCTATCATTAGGTATTTCCACTGAAGCTTTCTTT,CASTLSLGISTEAFF
TRBV7-8,TRBJ1-2,NA,many,TGTGCCAGCAGCTTAGAGTTGGACCCGACTCGGGGCTACACCTTC,CASSLELDPTRGYTF